The 24 T cell receptor beta chains given below trace back to one sample, sequenced in a study of blood T cell repertoires in COVID-19. The method was immunoSEQ multiplex PCR; TCRdb's version includes in-frame clones alone and lacks a portion of them. The sample lists a few hundred thousand clones; approximately 90% were seen once. The sample consisted of peripheral blood. Source of these receptors: a woman aged 25 to 45 with active or convalescent COVID-19.

V usage is TRBV10-3 and J usage is TRBJ2-3; D remains unclear. Trimming took 4 bases from V and 5 from J, leaving 13 bases between them. The CDR3 extends over 14 amino acids. Germline CDR1 reads ENHRY; CDR2 reads SYGVKD. The chain's CDR3 is CAISGLGPGDTQYF. The CDR3 bases are TGTGCCATCAGTGGACTGGGTCCGGGAGATACGCAGTATTTT.

The genes are TRBV19 and TRBJ2-1, with 10 bases lining up with TRBD1. Germline CDR1 reads LNHDA; CDR2 reads SQIVND (reference sequence). The ends lost 10 bases at V and 0 bases at J; junction bases unmatched: 12. This CDR3 comprises 17 residues. CDR3 in amino acids: CATTVTGGARSYNEQFF. CDR3 coding DNA: TGTGCCACCACGGTGACAGGGGGCGCCCGCTCCTACAATGAGCAGTTCTTC.

The V gene is TRBV4-3, the J gene TRBJ1-4; a possible D gene is TRBD1 (5 bases). Looked up from germline, CDR1 is LGHNA and CDR2 is YSLEER. CDR3 size: 17 residues. V lost 0 bases and J lost 7, with 18 bases in between. In DNA form, the CDR3 reads TGCGCCAGCAGCCAAGATAGTATAGGGGCGCGAGGTGAAAAACTGTTTTTT. Protein: CASSQDSIGARGEKLFF.

The V gene is TRBV3-1 (or the pseudogene TRBV3-2), the J gene TRBJ2-7; D is possibly TRBD1 (7 bases). CDR1 and CDR2 (germline): LGHDT, YNNKEL (reference sequence). V was pared by 4 bases and J by 5 bases, with 12 bases between. The CDR3 length is 13 residues. This CDR3 is CASSLRGVDEQYF. In DNA, the CDR3 is TGTGCCAGCAGCCTCAGGGGGGTGGACGAGCAGTACTTC.

This chain links TRBV14 with TRBJ2-1; TRBD1 matches at 7 bases. The junction had 11 bases not matched to a gene; V was cut back by 3 bases and J by 6 bases. Germline CDR1 SGHDN, CDR2 FVKESK. The CDR3 extends over 16 amino acids. CDR3 loop: CASSHEGRGIRNEQFF. The CDR3 DNA sequence: TGTGCCAGCAGCCACGAGGGCAGGGGGATTCGCAATGAGCAGTTCTTC.

CDR3 DNA sequence: TGTGCCAGCAGTTTATACGGGGGGCTGAGCAATCAGCCCCAGCATTTT. Amino acids: CASSLYGGLSNQPQHF. V and J are TRBV28 and TRBJ1-5, with D tentatively TRBD1 (6 bases). V lost 1 base to trimming and J lost 1 base, with 11 bases between them. This CDR3 comprises 16 residues. Germline-derived CDR1 and CDR2 are MDHEN and SYDVKM.

The gene calls are TRBV4-3 and TRBJ1-4, with TRBD1 identical over 8 bases. The CDR3 spans 14 residues. The germline V gene encodes CDR1 LGHNA and CDR2 YSLEER. Trimming at V came to 1 base and at J to 5 bases, leaving 0 bases not matched to a gene. The CDR3 loop reads CASSQGTGNEKLFF. DNA for the CDR3: TGCGCCAGCAGCCAAGGGACAGGGAATGAAAAACTGTTTTTT.

The V gene is TRBV27, the J gene TRBJ2-7, with 7 bases identical to TRBD2. The germline V gene encodes CDR1 MNHEY and CDR2 SMNVEV (reference sequence). V trimming: 5 bases; J trimming: 7 bases; junction bases outside the gene matches: 11. This CDR3 is 14 amino acids long. The CDR3 sequence: CASSTGLFSREQYF. CDR3 DNA: TGTGCCAGCAGTACGGGACTATTCTCTAGGGAGCAGTACTTC.

The V and J genes are TRBV7-2 and TRBJ2-7; D not certain. The CDR3 sequence is 14 residues long. V gave up 1 base and J gave up 5 bases, with 12 bases separating them. The germline V gene encodes CDR1 SGHTA and CDR2 FQGNSA. CDR3: CASSLEGYGDEQYF. The CDR3 nucleotides are TGTGCCAGCAGCTTAGAAGGCTACGGAGACGAGCAGTACTTC.

V is TRBV18 and J is TRBJ2-5; D is unresolved. This CDR3 is 12 amino acids long. V lost 3 bases and J lost 1, with 3 bases in between. Germline assignment: CDR1 KGHSH and CDR2 LQKENI. The CDR3 nucleotides are TGTGCCAGCTCACCCATCCAAGAGACCCAGTACTTC. It yields the protein CASSPIQETQYF. The full variable domain, its missing parts supplied by reference TRBV18 and TRBJ2-5, is NAGVMQNPRHLVRRRGQEARLRCSPMKGHSHVYWYRQLPEEGLKFMVYLQKENIIDESGMPKERFSAEFPKEGPSILRIQQVVRGDSAAYFCASSPIQETQYFGPGTRLLVL.

The chain links TRBV25-1 to TRBJ1-2; D unresolved. Between the trimmed V and J ends, which lost 0 bases and 4 bases, there was a span of 18 bases. The CDR3 extends over 17 amino acids. CDR1 and CDR2 from the germline V gene are MGHDK and SYGVNS. In DNA form, the CDR3 reads TGTGCCAGCAGTGAATATGCGGCAGCCTCATTGAGCTATGGCTACACCTTC. Its translation: CASSEYAAASLSYGYTF.

This chain links TRBV24-1 with TRBJ1-1, with D unresolved. The CDR3 contains 13 residues. Germline V lookup: CDR1 KGHDR, CDR2 SFDVKD. Trimming took 0 bases from V and 4 from J, leaving 5 bases between them. CDR3 residues: CATSDLGSTEAFF. The CDR3 nucleotides read TGTGCCACCAGTGATTTGGGCTCCACTGAAGCTTTCTTT.

V gene TRBV6-6 combines with J gene TRBJ1-2, with 9 positions matching TRBD1. Germline V gene data show CDR1 as MNHNY and CDR2 as SVGAGI (reference sequence). Germline trimming cut 1 base from V and 7 bases from J; bases unmatched to any gene: 7. The CDR3 covers 15 residues. This CDR3 is CASSYYGTGLSGYTF. DNA for the CDR3: TGTGCCAGCAGTTACTATGGGACAGGGCTAAGTGGCTACACCTTC.

The chain is built from TRBV7-2 and TRBJ1-6; perhaps TRBD1 as D (5 bases). Per the germline V gene, CDR1 is SGHTA and CDR2 is FQGNSA. The CDR3 is made up of 14 amino acids. V lost 10 bases, J lost 7 bases, and 17 bases lay in between. CDR3 bases: TGTGCCACCAGAACCGGGACTGGGAATTCACCCCTCCACTTT. This codes for CATRTGTGNSPLHF.

The chain uses TRBV6-5 and TRBJ2-7; perhaps TRBD1 as D (5 bases). The CDR3 totals 13 residues. From germline, CDR1 is MNHEY and CDR2 SVGAGI. With 5 bases removed from V and 1 base from J, the gap between germline ends came to 9 bases. Here the CDR3 DNA reads TGTGCCAGCAGTAGACAGCTTTCCTACGAGCAGTACTTC. Amino acids: CASSRQLSYEQYF.

The chain joins TRBV2 to TRBJ2-3, with TRBD2 as a possible D gene (7 bases). CDR1 and CDR2 from the germline V gene are SNHLY and FYNNEI. The CDR3 extends over 14 amino acids. Deletions cut 8 bases from V and 1 base from J, with 13 bases between. CDR3 amino acids: CASGGASGTDTQYF. In DNA, the CDR3 is TGTGCCAGCGGGGGGGCCTCTGGCACAGATACGCAGTATTTT.

This chain joins TRBV6-5 and TRBJ1-2; D possibly corresponds to TRBD1 (6 bases). The V gene lost 7 bases and the J gene lost 8 bases, with 20 bases spanning the gap. CDR3 length equals 14 residues. Germline assignment: CDR1 MNHEY and CDR2 SVGAGI. CDR3 DNA sequence: TGTGCCAGCATCAAGGCCGGGACACATGGGGGCTACACCTTC. This sequence encodes CASIKAGTHGGYTF.

This chain joins TRBV6-4 and TRBJ1-1, with D perhaps matching TRBD1 (5 bases). Germline assignment: CDR1 MRHNA and CDR2 SNTAGT. The V and J ends lost 2 bases and 4 bases respectively, with 8 bases between them. The CDR3 sequence is 13 residues long. The CDR3 loop is CASSDTGGTEAFF. The CDR3 DNA reads TGTGCCAGCAGTGACACAGGTGGCACTGAAGCTTTCTTT.

The CDR3 region is CATSRGGDEGTDTQYF. CDR3 DNA: TGTGCCACCAGCAGAGGGGGTGACGAGGGAACAGATACGCAGTATTTT. This chain connects TRBV15 to TRBJ2-3; weak D call: TRBD2 (5 bases). CDR3 length: 16 amino acids. V gave up 1 base and J gave up 3 bases, with 14 bases separating them. Germline loops: CDR1 LNHNV, CDR2 YYDKDF (reference sequence).

The rearrangement joins TRBV6-5 to TRBJ1-1; D is possibly TRBD1 (6 bases). CDR1 and CDR2 from the germline V gene are MNHEY and SVGAGI. The CDR3 sequence is 15 residues long. Trimming removed 2 bases at V and 3 bases at J, with 13 bases between. CDR3 residues: CASSYTPTGHTEAFF. DNA for the CDR3: TGTGCCAGCAGTTACACCCCCACAGGGCACACTGAAGCTTTCTTT.

V is TRBV9 and J is TRBJ2-1; tentatively, D is TRBD2 (7 bases). Germline assignment: CDR1 SGDLS and CDR2 YYNGEE. The CDR3 extends over 13 amino acids. V lost 7 bases, J lost 9 bases, and 17 bases lay in between. CDR3 loop: CASGPGGQIEQFF. The CDR3 DNA follows: TGTGCCAGCGGCCCGGGGGGCCAGATTGAGCAGTTCTTC.

The gene calls are TRBV2 and TRBJ1-4, with a weak D call TRBD1 (6 bases). The CDR3 runs 14 residues. CDR1 and CDR2 (germline): SNHLY, FYNNEI. V lost 2 bases to trimming and J lost 5 bases, with 9 bases between them. The CDR3 spells CASSEQTGNEKLFF. CDR3 DNA: TGTGCCAGCAGTGAACAAACAGGGAATGAAAAACTGTTTTTT. The full variable domain, completed using reference TRBV2 and TRBJ1-4, is EPEVTQTPSHQVTQMGQEVILRCVPISNHLYFYWYRQILGQKVEFLVSFYNNEISEKSEIFDDQFSVERPDGSNFTLKIRSTKLEDSAMYFCASSEQTGNEKLFFGSGTQLSVL.

The V call is TRBV24-1, the J call TRBJ2-5; D may be TRBD2 (6 bases). V was cut by 2 bases and J by 5 bases, with 14 bases left in between. The CDR3 totals 15 residues. Germline V gene data show CDR1 as KGHDR and CDR2 as SFDVKD. The CDR3 coding sequence is TGTGCCACCAGTGATTCCCAGGAGGGTCGGGAGACCCAGTACTTC. Translation gives CATSDSQEGRETQYF.

The gene calls are TRBV20-1 and TRBJ2-3, with 8 nucleotides matching TRBD1. This CDR3 spans 11 amino acids. The germline V gene encodes CDR1 DFQATT and CDR2 SNEGSKA (reference sequence). V trimming: 6 bases; J trimming: 14 bases; junction bases outside the gene matches: 10. The CDR3 spells CSARQGSLWYF. The CDR3 region has the DNA TGCAGTGCCAGACAGGGGAGTCTATGGTATTTT.